These 25 T cell receptor beta chains share one sample of origin, sequenced in a study of T cells in localized non-small cell lung cancer. Libraries were prepared by immunoSEQ multiplex PCR; TCRdb keeps only in-frame clonotypes and omits some of them. The repertoire holds roughly 1,400 clones, about 40% seen once, with roughly 13% in the top ten. Specimen: lung tumor tissue, collected before any cancer treatment. The receptors originated from a woman aged 35-75 years with stage I lung adenocarcinoma.

The rearrangement links TRBV29-1 to TRBJ1-1, with D maybe TRBD1 (6 bases). The CDR3 has 13 residues. Trimming pared 6 bases from V and 3 bases from J, leaving 14 bases between. Germline V gene sequence: CDR1 SQVTM, CDR2 ANQGSEA. The CDR3 protein is CSVSQGPDTEAFF. In DNA, the CDR3 is TGCAGCGTCTCTCAGGGGCCAGACACTGAAGCTTTCTTT.

The genes are TRBV6-4 and TRBJ2-1; perhaps D is TRBD1 or TRBD2 (5 bases each). V shed 3 bases and J shed 0 bases, with 9 bases lying between them. The CDR3 covers 15 residues. Looked up from germline, CDR1 is MRHNA and CDR2 is SNTAGT. CDR3 region: CASSEGESSYNEQFF. The CDR3 region has the DNA TGTGCCAGCAGTGAGGGGGAGAGCTCCTACAATGAGCAGTTCTTC.

CDR3 protein: CASSSTGGAGNTIYF. CDR3 in DNA: TGTGCCAGCTCATCGACAGGGGGCGCTGGAAACACCATATATTTT. The chain joins TRBV18 to TRBJ1-3; 10 nucleotides agree with TRBD1. Germline V gene data show CDR1 as KGHSH and CDR2 as LQKENI. This CDR3 is 15 amino acids long. Germline trimming cut 5 bases from V and 2 bases from J; bases unmatched to any gene: 3.

The CDR3 DNA is TGTGCCAGCAGCTTAGATTCAGGGTCCTACAATGAGCAGTTCTTC. This gives the protein CASSLDSGSYNEQFF. V usage is TRBV11-3 and J usage is TRBJ2-1; TRBD1 is a possible D gene (5 bases). Germline V lookup: CDR1 SGHNT, CDR2 YENEEA. This CDR3 comprises 15 residues. Trimming cost V 0 bases and J 1 base, with 7 bases left between them.

J is TRBJ2-2 and V is TRBV19; D may be TRBD1 (5 bases). Germline V gives CDR1 LNHDA, CDR2 SQIVND (reference sequence). This CDR3 is 14 amino acids long. V lost 6 bases and J lost 0, with 8 bases in between. The CDR3 bases are TGTGCCAGTAGAGCAGGGACGAACACCGGGGAGCTGTTTTTT. This codes for CASRAGTNTGELFF.

The V call is TRBV29-1, the J call TRBJ2-3; D is possibly TRBD2 (5 bases). The CDR3 runs 14 residues. Germline CDR1 SQVTM, CDR2 ANQGSEA. V was cut by 7 bases and J by 4 bases, with 18 bases left in between. The CDR3 is CSGFGGSGSDTQYF. As DNA, the CDR3 is TGCAGCGGGTTCGGAGGATCGGGATCAGATACGCAGTATTTT.

This clone is medium-sized within its sample. The chain links TRBV6-8 to TRBJ1-1; no reliable D call. V lost 6 bases and J 2 bases, leaving 13 bases between the germline ends. CDR1 is MNHGY, CDR2 SAAAGT, per germline. The CDR3 is 14 amino acids. Written as DNA, the CDR3 is TGTGCCAGCAGCTCCAGGACGGATAACACTGAAGCTTTCTTT. This gives the protein CASSSRTDNTEAFF.

This chain uses TRBV18 with TRBJ1-2, with D perhaps TRBD1 (5 bases). The length of the CDR3 is 16 residues. Deletions cut 4 bases from V and 8 bases from J, with 23 bases between. Germline CDR1 and CDR2: KGHSH and LQKENI. CDR3 sequence: CASSLSRQGSGEGYTF. CDR3 bases: TGTGCCAGCTCACTAAGTCGGCAGGGCTCGGGGGAAGGCTACACCTTC.

The chain has TRBV9 and TRBJ1-2, with D possibly being TRBD1 (5 bases). The CDR3 runs 13 residues. Deletions cut 2 bases from V and 8 bases from J, with 13 bases between. Germline assignment: CDR1 SGDLS and CDR2 YYNGEE. The CDR3 region is CASSVLVEGGYTF. The CDR3, as DNA: TGTGCCAGCAGCGTTTTAGTGGAGGGGGGCTACACCTTC. The variable domain in full, completed from reference TRBV9 and TRBJ1-2, reads DSGVTQTPKHLITATGQRVTLRCSPRSGDLSVYWYQQSLDQGLQFLIQYYNGEERAKGNILERFSAQQFPDLHSELNLSSLELGDSALYFCASSVLVEGGYTFGSGTRLTVV.

This clone was observed a few times. V usage is TRBV6-8 and J usage is TRBJ1-1; D not certain. In germline, CDR1 is MNHGY, CDR2 SAAAGT. The CDR3 runs 13 residues. Trimming stripped 6 bases from V and 1 base from J, with 9 bases between. The DNA for the CDR3 is TGTGCCAGCAGCGGCCAGAAGAACACTGAAGCTTTCTTT. Protein sequence: CASSGQKNTEAFF.

The rearrangement uses TRBV29-1 and TRBJ2-5; perhaps TRBD1 as D (5 bases). The CDR3 totals 12 residues. CDR1 and CDR2 from the germline V gene are SQVTM and ANQGSEA. V was clipped by 4 bases and J by 4 bases, with 10 bases between them. DNA of the CDR3: TGCAGCGTTGTCCAGGGTGGAGAGACCCAGTACTTC. It translates to CSVVQGGETQYF.

This clone is medium-sized (0.01 to 0.1%) in the sample. The chain joins TRBV11-3 to TRBJ2-1; a possible D gene is TRBD2 (7 bases). The CDR3 length is 16 residues. CDR1 and CDR2 from the germline V gene are SGHNT and YENEEA. V was shortened by 5 bases and J by 5 bases, with 19 bases between the two germline ends. In nucleotides, the CDR3 is TGTGCCAGCAGCCGCTTAGGGAGGGGGGTTGACAATGAGCAGTTCTTC. Amino acids: CASSRLGRGVDNEQFF.

This rearrangement joins TRBV11-3 to TRBJ2-2, with D perhaps matching TRBD2 (7 bases). The germline V gene encodes CDR1 SGHNT and CDR2 YENEEA. Trimming took 5 bases from V and 2 from J, leaving 15 bases between them. This CDR3 comprises 16 residues. CDR3 sequence: CASSGGPAGNTGELFF. CDR3 coding DNA: TGTGCCAGCAGCGGGGGGCCAGCGGGAAACACCGGGGAGCTGTTTTTT. The full variable domain, its missing parts supplied by reference TRBV11-3 and TRBJ2-2, is EAGVVQSPRYKIIEKKQPVAFWCNPISGHNTLYWYLQNLGQGPELLIRYENEEAVDDSQLPKDRFSAERLKGVDSTLKIQPAELGDSAVYLCASSGGPAGNTGELFFGEGSRLTVL.

The V gene is TRBV11-3, the J gene TRBJ2-7; 8 nucleotides match TRBD1. The V gene's germline CDR1 is SGHNT and CDR2 YENEEA. This CDR3 region has 16 residues. The V and J ends lost 5 bases and 0 bases, in that order; junction bases with no gene match: 9. CDR3 amino acids: CASSQPTGVGSYEQYF. The CDR3 bases are TGTGCCAGCAGCCAACCGACAGGGGTCGGCTCCTACGAGCAGTACTTC.

This clone was detected only a few times. The gene calls are TRBV7-6 and TRBJ2-7, with TRBD2 matching over 9 bases. The V segment lost 5 bases and the J segment 7 bases; nucleotides outside the gene matches: 15. The CDR3 spans 16 residues. CDR1 and CDR2 from the germline V gene are SGHVS and FNYEAQ. CDR3: CASSQALASGKQEQYF. In DNA, the CDR3 is TGTGCCAGCAGCCAAGCTTTGGCTAGCGGGAAGCAAGAGCAGTACTTC.

This clone was recorded a few times. The rearrangement uses TRBV6-8 and TRBJ2-7, with a weak D call TRBD2 (5 bases). Germline V gene lookup returns CDR1 MNHGY and CDR2 SAAAGT. The V gene lost 7 bases and the J gene lost 2 bases, with 9 bases spanning the gap. The CDR3 length is 12 residues. The CDR3 reads CASKSGPYEQYF. CDR3 nucleotide sequence: TGTGCCAGCAAAAGCGGACCCTACGAGCAGTACTTC.

The rearrangement links TRBV18 to TRBJ2-7; D is ambiguous. Germline V gene sequence: CDR1 KGHSH, CDR2 LQKENI. The CDR3 runs 13 residues. V lost 3 bases and J 1 base, leaving 7 bases between the germline ends. CDR3 nucleotide sequence: TGTGCCAGCTCACCGGGTAGGTCCTACGAGCAGTACTTC. Its protein product is CASSPGRSYEQYF.

The chain carries TRBV11-3 and TRBJ1-3, with 7 positions matching TRBD1. The CDR3 consists of 16 residues. The V gene end was trimmed by 2 bases and the J gene end by 4 bases; junction bases not matched to a gene: 8. CDR1 and CDR2 (germline): SGHNT, YENEEA. The CDR3 DNA sequence: TGTGCCAGCAGCTTAACGGTGACAGGGTGGGGAAACACCATATATTTT. Encoded protein: CASSLTVTGWGNTIYF. Supplemented by reference TRBV11-3 and TRBJ1-3, the full variable domain reads EAGVVQSPRYKIIEKKQPVAFWCNPISGHNTLYWYLQNLGQGPELLIRYENEEAVDDSQLPKDRFSAERLKGVDSTLKIQPAELGDSAVYLCASSLTVTGWGNTIYFGEGSWLTVV.

V is TRBV30 and J is TRBJ2-1, with D possibly matching TRBD2 (6 bases). V dropped 0 bases and J dropped 6 bases, with 15 bases sitting between them. This CDR3 has 15 amino acids. Looked up from germline, CDR1 is GTSNPN and CDR2 is SVGIG (reference sequence). For the CDR3, the DNA is TGTGCCTGGAGTGTACCTGGCGGGACCCTCAATGAGCAGTTCTTC. The encoded protein is CAWSVPGGTLNEQFF.

The V gene is TRBV19, the J gene TRBJ1-5; TRBD1 matches 9 bases. The V segment lost 5 bases and the J segment 6 bases; nucleotides outside the gene matches: 2. Germline lookup yields CDR1 LNHDA and CDR2 SQIVND (reference sequence). The CDR3 length is 13 residues. CDR3 nucleotide sequence: TGTGCCAGTAGTCGGACAGGGGTTCAGCCCCAGCATTTT. This codes for CASSRTGVQPQHF.

J is TRBJ1-1 and V is TRBV19; possible D gene TRBD1, 5 bases. This CDR3 is 14 amino acids long. Germline CDR1 LNHDA, CDR2 SQIVND (reference sequence). With 7 bases removed from V and 4 bases from J, the gap between germline ends came to 16 bases. The CDR3 bases are TGTGCCAGTACCCGGCCGGGGCTTGGCACTGAAGCTTTCTTT. Translation gives CASTRPGLGTEAFF.

This clone was observed a handful of times. The J gene is TRBJ2-7, the V gene TRBV28, with 7 nucleotides matching TRBD2. Germline CDR1 is MDHEN and CDR2 is SYDVKM. The CDR3 sequence is 15 residues long. V trimming: 5 bases; J trimming: 2 bases; junction bases outside the gene matches: 9. CDR3 region: CASSEPSREAYEQYF. The DNA for the CDR3 is TGTGCCAGCAGTGAACCCTCCCGGGAGGCCTACGAGCAGTACTTC.

The V and J genes are TRBV6-8 and TRBJ1-1, with D possibly TRBD1 on 5 matching bases. Germline V CDR1 and CDR2: MNHGY, SAAAGT. The V end lost 5 bases, the J end lost 5 bases, and 15 bases lay between the germline ends. CDR3 size: 14 residues. DNA for the CDR3: TGTGCCAGCAGTCCAACCTTGGGGGGTACTGAAGCTTTCTTT. Protein sequence: CASSPTLGGTEAFF.

For this clone: An end of the junction differs from the germline gene, which may be a read error. The J gene is TRBJ1-5, the V gene TRBV6-8, with D perhaps TRBD1 (6 bases). Germline V gene lookup returns CDR1 MNHGY and CDR2 SAAAGT. This CDR3 is built from 14 residues. The CDR3 spells CAISGAGDEGPQHF. CDR3 DNA: TGTGCCATCAGTGGGGCAGGGGATGAGGGGCCCCAGCATTTT.

The genes are TRBV28 and TRBJ2-1; a weak D match, TRBD2 (6 bases). The V end was cut by 6 bases, the J end by 1 base, with 10 bases between. Germline V gives CDR1 MDHEN, CDR2 SYDVKM. The CDR3 has 14 amino acids. CDR3 loop: CASSPGGSYNEQFF. CDR3 nucleotides: TGTGCCAGCAGCCCCGGAGGGTCCTACAATGAGCAGTTCTTC.